Sequencing of this T cell receptor (beta chain) was carried out in a study of blood T cell repertoires in COVID-19. Original handling: How many nucleated cells were present was estimated from reference gene primer amplification. Only in-frame clones appear in the TCRdb table, and some are missing; sequencing was by immunoSEQ multiplex PCR. V and J calls and clone size follow that table, whereas D and trimming were derived from the DNA. In the table there are about 220,000 clones, about 88% of which are singletons. Adults between about 18 and 89 years of age took part from more than 20 US areas. Symptom resolution, clearance, or two negative PCRs marked the recovered donors of Cohort 3. Per germline, CDR1 LGHNA and CDR2 YSLEER. The CDR3 is 15 amino acids. V lost 4 bases and J lost 7, with 14 bases in between.

This clonotype was obtained from a woman aged 25-40 years who had recovered from COVID-19. The sequencing input was PBMCs or T cells enriched from blood (not recorded which). The V and J genes are TRBV4-3 and TRBJ1-6, with D maybe TRBD1 (5 bases). CDR3 in amino acids: CASSLGTTRNSPLHF. The CDR3 DNA reads TGCGCCAGCAGCCTAGGGACTACCCGGAATTCACCCCTCCACTTT.